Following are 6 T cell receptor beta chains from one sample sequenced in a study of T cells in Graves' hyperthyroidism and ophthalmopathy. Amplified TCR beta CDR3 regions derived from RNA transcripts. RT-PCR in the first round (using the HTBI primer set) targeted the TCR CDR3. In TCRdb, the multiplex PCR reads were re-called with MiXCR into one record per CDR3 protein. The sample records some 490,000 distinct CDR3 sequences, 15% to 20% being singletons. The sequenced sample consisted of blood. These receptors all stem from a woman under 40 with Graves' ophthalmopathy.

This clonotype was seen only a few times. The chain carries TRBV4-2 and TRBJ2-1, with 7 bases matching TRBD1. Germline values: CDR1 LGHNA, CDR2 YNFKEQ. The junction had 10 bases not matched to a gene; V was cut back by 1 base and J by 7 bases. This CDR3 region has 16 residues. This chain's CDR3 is CASSQAGPGGRNEQFF. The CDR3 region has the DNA TGTGCCAGCAGCCAAGCTGGTCCAGGGGGTCGTAATGAGCAGTTCTTC.

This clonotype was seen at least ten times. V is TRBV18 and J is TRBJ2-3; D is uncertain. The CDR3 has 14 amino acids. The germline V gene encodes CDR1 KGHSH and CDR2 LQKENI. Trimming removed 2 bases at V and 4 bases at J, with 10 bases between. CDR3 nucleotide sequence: TGTGCCAGCTCACCAGATCAGAGTTCAGATACGCAGTATTTT. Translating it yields CASSPDQSSDTQYF.

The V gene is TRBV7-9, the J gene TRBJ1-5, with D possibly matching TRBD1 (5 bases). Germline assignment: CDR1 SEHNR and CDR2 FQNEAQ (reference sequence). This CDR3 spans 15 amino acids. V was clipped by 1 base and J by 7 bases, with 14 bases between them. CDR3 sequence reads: CASSLDRGGHQPQHF. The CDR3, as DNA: TGTGCCAGCAGCTTAGACCGGGGAGGACACCAGCCCCAGCATTTT.

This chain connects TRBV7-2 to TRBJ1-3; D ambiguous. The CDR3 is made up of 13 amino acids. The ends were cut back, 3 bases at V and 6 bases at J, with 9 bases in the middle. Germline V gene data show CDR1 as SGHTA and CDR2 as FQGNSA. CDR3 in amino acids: CASSLANANTIYF. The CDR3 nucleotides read TGTGCCAGCAGCTTGGCCAACGCAAACACCATATATTTT.

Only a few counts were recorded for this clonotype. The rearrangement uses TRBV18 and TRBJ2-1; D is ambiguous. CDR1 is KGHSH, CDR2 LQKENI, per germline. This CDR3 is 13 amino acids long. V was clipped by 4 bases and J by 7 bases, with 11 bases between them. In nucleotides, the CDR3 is TGTGCCAGCTCACGAAACTACCTAAATGAGCAGTTCTTC. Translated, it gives CASSRNYLNEQFF.

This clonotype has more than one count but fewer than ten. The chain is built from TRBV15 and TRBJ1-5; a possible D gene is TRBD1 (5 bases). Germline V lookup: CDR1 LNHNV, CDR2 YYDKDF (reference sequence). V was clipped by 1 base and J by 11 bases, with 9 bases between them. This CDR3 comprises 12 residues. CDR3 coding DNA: TGTGCCACCAGCAGAGTTGGGGGAACCCAGCATTTT. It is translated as CATSRVGGTQHF.